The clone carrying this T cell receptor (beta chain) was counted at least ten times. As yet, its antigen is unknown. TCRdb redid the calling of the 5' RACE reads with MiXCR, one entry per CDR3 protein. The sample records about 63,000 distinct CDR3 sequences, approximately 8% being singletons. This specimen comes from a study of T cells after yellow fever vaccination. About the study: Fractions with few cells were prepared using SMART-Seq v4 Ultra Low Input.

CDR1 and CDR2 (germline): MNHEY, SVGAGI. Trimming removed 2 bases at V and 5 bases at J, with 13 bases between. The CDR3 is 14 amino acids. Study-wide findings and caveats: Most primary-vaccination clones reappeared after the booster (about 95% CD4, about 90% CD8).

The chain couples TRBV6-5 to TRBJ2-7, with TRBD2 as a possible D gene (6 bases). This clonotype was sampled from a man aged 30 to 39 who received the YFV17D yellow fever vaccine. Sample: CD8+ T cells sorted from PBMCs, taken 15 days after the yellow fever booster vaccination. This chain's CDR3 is CASSYGAGSDEQYF. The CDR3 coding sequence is TGTGCCAGCAGTTACGGTGCGGGGTCGGACGAGCAGTACTTC.